A single sample is the source of the 29 T cell receptor beta chains below, sequenced in a study of CD8+CD57+ T cells in acquired aplastic anemia (dated by TCRdb to between 2017 and 2018). The sequencer was an Illumina HiSeq 2000. TCR beta VDJ combination and CDR3 sequence profiling used genomic DNA as the template. TCRdb reanalyzed the raw reads on its own, using fastp at Q25 for trimming and MiXCR for clone calling, and kept in-frame beta chains. Under each unique CDR3 protein, matching rows form one entry showing the most common genes and DNA. Counted in this sample were under 500,000 distinct CDR3 sequences; over 25% of them appeared once. Of the sample, less than 0.85% falls within the top ten clones. Expansion of CD8+CD57+ cells had been shown by flow cytometry in the patients chosen for sequencing. Sequenced sample: sorted CD4+, CD8+, or CD8+CD57+ T cells (not recorded which) from PBMCs. Source of these receptors: a human donor with aplastic anemia.

This clonotype has only a few counts. This sequence joins TRBV4-1 and TRBJ2-1; D possibly corresponds to TRBD2 (7 bases). The CDR3 extends over 16 amino acids. Trimming stripped 0 bases from V and 9 bases from J, with 18 bases between. Germline V gene data show CDR1 as MGHRA and CDR2 as YSYEKL. The CDR3 DNA is TGCGCCAGCAGCCAAGATCAAGTGGGGGGGCGGCGTGAGCAGTTCTTC. This encodes CASSQDQVGGRREQFF.

This clonotype was observed many times. The gene calls are TRBV14 and TRBJ2-5, with TRBD2 as a possible D gene (6 bases). CDR1 SGHDN and CDR2 FVKESK come from the germline V gene. Trimming took off 1 base at V and 5 bases at J, with 8 bases between the two ends. The CDR3 has 13 amino acids. The CDR3: CASSQVGTETQYF. The CDR3 DNA reads TGTGCCAGCAGCCAAGTAGGGACTGAGACCCAGTACTTC.

A remark on this clonotype: One end of the junction is discordant with germline, which a read error may explain. V gene TRBV2 combines with J gene TRBJ1-1; perhaps TRBD1 as D (5 bases). The CDR3 is made up of 8 amino acids. CDR1 is SNHLY and CDR2 is FYNNEI in the germline V gene. The DNA of the CDR3 is TGTGCCAGCATAGGGACCTCTTTC. Translated, it gives CASIGTSF.

This clonotype came up many times. This chain links TRBV7-3 with TRBJ2-3; D is undetermined. Trimming cost V 4 bases and J 6 bases, with 14 bases left between them. This CDR3 contains 14 residues. Germline V gene sequence: CDR1 SGHTA, CDR2 FQGTGA. CDR3: CASSSVANMDTQYF. CDR3 coding DNA: TGTGCCAGCAGCTCGGTTGCCAATATGGATACGCAGTATTTT.

The chain joins TRBV6-1 to TRBJ1-1; 7 nucleotides line up with TRBD1. The CDR3 contains 15 residues. Looked up from germline, CDR1 is MNHNS and CDR2 is SASEGT. J was trimmed by 1 base and V by 2 bases; bases with no gene match: 4. The CDR3 nucleotides read TGTGCCAGCAGTGAACACAGGGGCTCGAACACTGAAGCTTTCTTT. As protein: CASSEHRGSNTEAFF.

This CDR3 is CASSPRTGVGGYTF. The CDR3 coding sequence is TGTGCCAGCAGCCCCCGGACAGGGGTTGGTGGCTACACCTTC. V is TRBV7-8 and J is TRBJ1-2; 9 positions match TRBD1. J lost 7 bases, V lost 5 bases, and 8 bases had no gene match. There are 14 residues in the CDR3. The germline gives CDR1 SGHVS, CDR2 FQNEAQ. Drawing the rest from reference TRBV7-8 and TRBJ1-2, the complete variable domain is GAGVSQSPRYKVAKRGQDVALRCDPISGHVSLFWYQQALGQGPEFLTYFQNEAQLDKSGLPSDRFFAERPEGSVSTLKIQRTQQEDSAVYLCASSPRTGVGGYTFGSGTRLTVV.

V is TRBV5-6 and J is TRBJ2-3; TRBD1 might be the D (6 bases). Germline CDR1 reads SGHDT; CDR2 reads YYEEEE. Trimming removed 4 bases from V and 3 bases from J, with 18 bases in between. The CDR3 loop spans 16 amino acids. The CDR3 protein is CASSSRTAGETDTQYF. The CDR3 DNA reads TGTGCCAGCAGCAGTAGGACGGCAGGGGAGACAGATACGCAGTATTTT.

This clonotype was seen more than once but under ten times. This rearrangement joins TRBV2 to TRBJ2-1; TRBD2 aligns across 8 bases. The CDR3 spans 13 residues. Germline V gene lookup returns CDR1 SNHLY and CDR2 FYNNEI. Germline trimming cut 5 bases from V and 15 bases from J; bases unmatched to any gene: 12. The CDR3 DNA reads TGTGCCAGCAGTCTTTCCGCCAGGACTAGCCTGTTCTTC. Translated: CASSLSARTSLFF.

This chain's CDR3 is CAWSMIYTGELFF. CDR3 coding DNA: TGTGCCTGGAGTATGATATACACCGGGGAGCTGTTTTTT. The gene calls are TRBV30 and TRBJ2-2; D is unresolved. Between the trimmed V and J ends, which lost 2 bases and 3 bases, there was a span of 7 bases. The germline gives CDR1 GTSNPN, CDR2 SVGIG (reference sequence). CDR3 length: 13 residues. The full variable domain, with the rest looked up from reference TRBV30 and TRBJ2-2, is SQTIHQWPATLVQPVGSPLSLECTVEGTSNPNLYWYRQAAGRGLQLLFYSVGIGQISSEVPQNLSASRPQDRQFILSSKKLLLSDSGFYLCAWSMIYTGELFFGEGSRLTVL.

About this clonotype: The missing conserved phenylalanine or tryptophan at the end of this CDR3 makes a read error likely. The chain recombines TRBV10-3 with TRBJ1-2; 9 bases are shared with TRBD1. This CDR3 is built from 14 residues. CDR1 and CDR2 (germline): ENHRY, SYGVKD. CDR3 loop: CVIRRDREKGGYTS. As DNA, the CDR3 is TGTGTCATCAGGAGGGACAGGGAGAAAGGTGGCTACACCTCC.

V is TRBV11-2 and J is TRBJ2-7, with D possibly matching TRBD2 (6 bases). Germline-derived CDR1 and CDR2 are SGHAT and FQNNGV. The CDR3 runs to 16 residues. V shed 3 bases and J shed 2 bases, with 17 bases lying between them. The DNA of the CDR3 is TGTGCCAGCAGCTTCCCGTGGGACTTCAACCCCTACGAGCAGTACTTC. Amino acids: CASSFPWDFNPYEQYF. Filled out from reference TRBV11-2 and TRBJ2-7, the complete variable domain reads EAGVAQSPRYKIIEKRQSVAFWCNPISGHATLYWYQQILGQGPKLLIQFQNNGVVDDSQLPKDRFSAERLKGVDSTLKIQPAKLEDSAVYLCASSFPWDFNPYEQYFGPGTRLTVT.

Remarks on this clonotype: Here the CDR3 omits its conserved ending phenylalanine or tryptophan, so a read error is the likely source. This rearrangement joins TRBV2 to TRBJ1-2, with a tentative D call TRBD1 (5 bases). Trimming took 5 bases from V and 3 from J, leaving 10 bases between them. The germline V gene has CDR1 SNHLY and CDR2 FYNNEI. The CDR3 is 13 residues long. In DNA, the CDR3 is TGTGCCAGCAGTTACGGGGCGGACTATGGCTACACCATC. It translates to CASSYGADYGYTI.

This clonotype occurred once. A much more abundant neighbour one base away suggests this may be a read error. The genes are TRBV2 and TRBJ2-7; 11 positions match TRBD2. The CDR3 has 17 residues. The junction had 6 bases not matched to a gene; V was cut back by 0 bases and J by 2 bases. CDR1 SNHLY and CDR2 FYNNEI come from the germline V gene. In DNA form, the CDR3 reads TGTGCCAGCAGTGAAGCCCGAGGACTAGCGGGCGCCTACGAGCAGTACTTC. As protein: CASSEARGLAGAYEQYF.

The gene calls are TRBV20-1 and TRBJ1-5; 9 positions match TRBD1. Germline V gives CDR1 DFQATT, CDR2 SNEGSKA (reference sequence). The trim removed 2 bases at V and 4 bases at J, leaving 9 bases unmatched. The CDR3 covers 16 residues. The CDR3, as DNA: TGCAGTGCTAGACACCGCGGGACAGGGACTAATCAGCCCCAGCATTTT. Its translation is CSARHRGTGTNQPQHF.

This chain links TRBV20-1 with TRBJ2-1, with D maybe TRBD2 (5 bases). The V end lost 1 base, the J end lost 7 bases, and 14 bases lay between the germline ends. The CDR3 runs 14 residues. CDR1 DFQATT and CDR2 SNEGSKA come from the germline V gene (reference sequence). The DNA of the CDR3 is TGCAGTGCTAGAGCGGGAAGAGGTTTGAATGAGCAGTTCTTC. Amino acids: CSARAGRGLNEQFF.

The chain combines TRBV12-3 or TRBV12-4 with TRBJ2-4, with D perhaps matching TRBD1 or TRBD2 (6 bases each). V lost 7 bases and J lost 0, with 22 bases in between. The CDR3 sequence is 18 residues long. CDR3 DNA sequence: TGTGCCAGCACTCACAGGGAGGCAGCCAGGCTAGCCAAAAACATTCAGTACTTC. It codes for CASTHREAARLAKNIQYF.

This clonotype came up a few times. V gene TRBV30 combines with J gene TRBJ1-2, with unresolved D. The CDR3 consists of 11 residues. The V gene lost 4 bases and the J gene lost 5 bases, with 8 bases spanning the gap. CDR1 and CDR2 (germline): GTSNPN, SVGIG (reference sequence). This CDR3 is CAWKLNYGYTF. The CDR3 DNA sequence: TGTGCCTGGAAGTTGAATTATGGCTACACCTTC.

The sample holds many counts of this clonotype. The chain links TRBV24-1 to TRBJ2-1; TRBD2 matches 8 bases. V gave up 5 bases and J gave up 7 bases; unmatched junction bases: 9. The germline CDR1 and CDR2 sequences are KGHDR and SFDVKD. This CDR3 comprises 15 residues. In DNA form, the CDR3 reads TGTGCCACCAGTGCCAGGACTAGCCCTAATAATGAGCAGTTCTTC. Its protein product is CATSARTSPNNEQFF.

This chain uses TRBV30 with TRBJ1-2; D is undetermined. Trimming shortened V by 5 bases and J by 7 bases, and 11 bases separated the two germline ends. Germline V lookup: CDR1 GTSNPN, CDR2 SVGIG (reference sequence). There are 11 residues in the CDR3. CDR3: CAWEYMGGYTF. The CDR3 region has the DNA TGTGCCTGGGAGTACATGGGTGGCTACACCTTC.

The gene calls are TRBV6-9 and TRBJ2-1; D is undetermined. Germline V gene sequence: CDR1 MNHGY, CDR2 SVAAGI. V was clipped by 6 bases and J by 8 bases, with 20 bases between them. This CDR3 spans 15 amino acids. The CDR3 DNA is TGTGCCAGCAGCTACCGAATGCTGGGTATAGATGAGCAGTTCTTC. It translates to CASSYRMLGIDEQFF.

The chain employs TRBV6-1 and TRBJ2-7; 9 nucleotides match TRBD1. The germline V gene has CDR1 MNHNS and CDR2 SASEGT. Trimming at V came to 5 bases and at J to 5 bases, leaving 7 bases not matched to a gene. The CDR3 runs 14 residues. The CDR3 DNA follows: TGTGCCAGCAGTACCCGGGACAGGGACAACGAGCAGTACTTC. This encodes CASSTRDRDNEQYF.

The genes are TRBV24-1 and TRBJ2-3; D perhaps matches TRBD2 (7 bases). Germline V CDR1 and CDR2: KGHDR, SFDVKD. Trimming took off 9 bases at V and 0 bases at J, with 18 bases between the two ends. CDR3 length: 16 residues. Here the CDR3 reads CATVSGGRGSTDTQYF. The CDR3 DNA follows: TGTGCCACCGTGTCGGGGGGCCGGGGTAGCACAGATACGCAGTATTTT.

This clonotype occurred many times. This chain connects TRBV20-1 to TRBJ1-2; 7 bases map to TRBD1. There are 12 residues in the CDR3. The V gene end was trimmed by 7 bases and the J gene end by 6 bases; junction bases not matched to a gene: 8. Germline lookup yields CDR1 DFQATT and CDR2 SNEGSKA (reference sequence). The CDR3: CSGLRQGDGYTF. The DNA for the CDR3 is TGCAGTGGACTAAGACAGGGAGATGGCTACACCTTC.

This clonotype was detected a few times. The chain has TRBV10-1 and TRBJ2-1, with 7 nucleotides matching TRBD2. The V and J ends lost 5 bases and 5 bases, in that order; junction bases with no gene match: 12. Germline values: CDR1 WNHNN, CDR2 SYGVQD (reference sequence). The CDR3 is 16 residues long. The CDR3 DNA reads as TGCGCCAGCAGTCCAGTGGGCGGCGGGAGCCACAATGAGCAGTTCTTC. Translated, it gives CASSPVGGGSHNEQFF.

There are many counts of this clonotype. The rearrangement uses TRBV19 and TRBJ1-6; D unresolved. Germline CDR1 is LNHDA and CDR2 is SQIVND (reference sequence). Trimming cost V 5 bases and J 9 bases, with 11 bases left between them. The CDR3 contains 13 residues. In nucleotides, the CDR3 is TGTGCCAGTAGTCCCTCTAGGGCTTCACCCCTCCACTTT. This codes for CASSPSRASPLHF.

The chain has TRBV6-1 and TRBJ1-1; a possible D gene is TRBD1 (6 bases). CDR3 size: 17 residues. Per germline, CDR1 MNHNS and CDR2 SASEGT. Between the trimmed V and J ends, which lost 4 bases and 4 bases, there was a span of 22 bases. The CDR3 reads CASSAYRSGHLGTEAFF. CDR3 bases: TGTGCCAGCAGTGCATATCGATCGGGACACTTGGGCACTGAAGCTTTCTTT.

This clonotype was seen repeatedly, ten times or more. This chain joins TRBV19 and TRBJ1-1; 10 bases align to TRBD1. Looked up from germline, CDR1 is LNHDA and CDR2 is SQIVND (reference sequence). Losses at the gene ends were 5 bases for V and 6 bases for J; bases not matched to a gene: 9. This CDR3 has 15 amino acids. CDR3 DNA: TGTGCCAGTAGTGAGATGGGGGACAGGGGCGCTGAAGCTTTCTTT. This codes for CASSEMGDRGAEAFF.

Remarks on this clonotype: Germline is not matched at one junction end, which may reflect a read error. V gene TRBV19 combines with J gene TRBJ2-3; 12 nucleotides line up with TRBD2. CDR3 length equals 16 residues. The V gene's germline CDR1 is LNHDA and CDR2 SQIVND (reference sequence). This chain's CDR3 is CASSTTSGGMTDTQYF. For the CDR3, the DNA is TGTGCCAGCAGTACGACTAGCGGGGGTATGACAGATACGCAGTATTTT.

This clonotype has at least ten counts. The J gene is TRBJ1-6, the V gene TRBV9, with TRBD1 matching over 7 bases. The CDR3 spans 16 residues. The V and J ends lost 4 bases and 9 bases, in that order; junction bases with no gene match: 13. Germline assignment: CDR1 SGDLS and CDR2 YYNGEE. In nucleotides, the CDR3 is TGTGCCAGCAGCCCAGAGCAGGGGCCAGGGGGTTCACCCCTCCACTTT. This sequence encodes CASSPEQGPGGSPLHF. Looking up the rest from reference TRBV9 and TRBJ1-6 gives the full variable domain: DSGVTQTPKHLITATGQRVTLRCSPRSGDLSVYWYQQSLDQGLQFLIQYYNGEERAKGNILERFSAQQFPDLHSELNLSSLELGDSALYFCASSPEQGPGGSPLHFGNGTRLTVT.